This T cell receptor beta chain was identified in a study of T-cell memory formation after mild COVID-19. At the level of the study: Among the donors, TCR clusters were largely specific to each donor.

Study outcomes and limitations: A subset of responding clones appeared in pre-infection memory, suggesting cross-reactive memory joined. Clones that contracted from day 15 to 85 had balanced CD4/CD8; later expanders were CD4+ biased.

This clonotype was counted between two and nine times. Its target is not known. One entry per CDR3 protein, called by TCRdb with MiXCR from the 5' RACE reads. The table has 300,000 to 400,000 distinct CDR3 sequences, 13% seen once; the top ten hold 20% to 25%. This receptor was identified in a man aged 18 to 29 who had mild COVID-19 (a few samples of this study predate the infection). Cell type and time point are not known. The sample comprised PBMCs or a T cell subset sorted from them (not recorded which).

The CDR3 reads CASSQDPGESQPQHF. DNA for the CDR3: TGCGCCAGCAGCCAAGATCCGGGAGAGAGTCAGCCCCAGCATTTT. The gene calls are TRBV4-1 and TRBJ1-5, with D unclear. Trimming stripped 0 bases from V and 6 bases from J, with 12 bases between. Germline lookup yields CDR1 MGHRA and CDR2 YSYEKL. This CDR3 spans 15 amino acids.